The 5 T cell receptor beta chains given below trace back to one sample, sequenced in a study of T cells in Graves' hyperthyroidism and ophthalmopathy. Researchers amplified the TCR beta CDR3 regions from RNA transcripts. HTBI primers were the set used in a first-round RT-PCR of the TCR CDR3. MiXCR was run by TCRdb on the multiplex PCR reads, yielding one entry per CDR3 protein. This table holds 540,000 or so distinct CDR3 sequences, roughly 14% found once. Sequencing was carried out using blood. These receptors originate from a woman aged 25 to 45 with Graves' hyperthyroidism.

At least ten counts were recorded for this clonotype. The V call is TRBV24-1, the J call TRBJ2-2; 7 bases map to TRBD1. Germline-derived CDR1 and CDR2 are KGHDR and SFDVKD. The CDR3 runs to 16 residues. V lost 4 bases, J lost 0 bases, and 4 bases stayed unmatched. The chain's CDR3 is CATSDPTGTNTGELFF. Written as DNA, the CDR3 is TGTGCCACCAGTGACCCGACAGGGACGAACACCGGGGAGCTGTTTTTT.

This clonotype has a count of ten or more. The gene calls are TRBV7-2 and TRBJ2-4; 11 positions match TRBD2. Germline V lookup: CDR1 SGHTA, CDR2 FQGNSA. The V and J ends lost 3 bases and 5 bases, in that order; junction bases with no gene match: 3. There are 15 residues in the CDR3. The CDR3 sequence is CASSFTSGSQNIQYF. The CDR3 DNA follows: TGTGCCAGCAGCTTTACTAGCGGGAGCCAAAACATTCAGTACTTC. Supplemented by reference TRBV7-2 and TRBJ2-4, the full variable domain reads GAGVSQSPSNKVTEKGKDVELRCDPISGHTALYWYRQSLGQGLEFLIYFQGNSAPDKSGLPSDRFSAERTGGSVSTLTIQRTQQEDSAVYLCASSFTSGSQNIQYFGAGTRLSVL.

This clonotype was detected ten times or more. This chain uses TRBV6-1 with TRBJ1-4; 7 bases fit TRBD1. The V segment lost 2 bases and the J segment 4 bases; nucleotides outside the gene matches: 7. The CDR3 has 16 residues. The germline V gene encodes CDR1 MNHNS and CDR2 SASEGT. CDR3 sequence (DNA): TGTGCCAGCAGTGAACCGGGGACAGACGTTAATGAAAAACTGTTTTTT. Protein product: CASSEPGTDVNEKLFF.

V gene TRBV19 combines with J gene TRBJ1-5; a possible D gene is TRBD1 (5 bases). Trimming removed 7 bases from V and 6 bases from J, with 16 bases in between. Germline values: CDR1 LNHDA, CDR2 SQIVND (reference sequence). The CDR3 is 14 amino acids. CDR3 in amino acids: CASTPIGGFQPQHF. The CDR3 DNA reads as TGTGCCAGTACCCCCATTGGGGGTTTTCAGCCCCAGCATTTT.

There are many counts of this clonotype. The chain links TRBV7-7 to TRBJ2-3; D possibly corresponds to TRBD2 (6 bases). The CDR3 contains 15 residues. CDR1 SSHAT and CDR2 FNYEAQ come from the germline V gene (reference sequence). Trimming removed 0 bases from V and 0 bases from J, with 7 bases in between. Written as DNA, the CDR3 is TGTGCCAGCAGCTTAGCCGGGAGTAGCACAGATACGCAGTATTTT. Translation: CASSLAGSSTDTQYF.